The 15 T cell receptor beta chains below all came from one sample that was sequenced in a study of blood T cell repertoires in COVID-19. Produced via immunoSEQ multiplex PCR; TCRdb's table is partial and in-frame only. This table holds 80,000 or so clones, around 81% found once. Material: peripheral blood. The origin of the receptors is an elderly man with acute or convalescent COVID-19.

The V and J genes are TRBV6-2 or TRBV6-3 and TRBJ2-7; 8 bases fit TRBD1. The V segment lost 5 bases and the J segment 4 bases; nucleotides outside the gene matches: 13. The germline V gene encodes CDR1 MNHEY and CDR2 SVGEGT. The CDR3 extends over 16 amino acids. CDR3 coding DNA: TGTGCCAGCAGTAATACGGGTTGGACAGGGCAGTACGAGCAGTACTTC. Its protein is CASSNTGWTGQYEQYF.

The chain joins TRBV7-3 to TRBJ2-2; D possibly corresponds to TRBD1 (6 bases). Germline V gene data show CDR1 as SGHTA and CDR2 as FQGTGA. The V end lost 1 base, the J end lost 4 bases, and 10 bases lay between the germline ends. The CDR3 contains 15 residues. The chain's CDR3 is CASSLMTGLTGELFF. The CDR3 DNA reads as TGTGCCAGCAGCTTAATGACAGGTCTCACCGGGGAGCTGTTTTTT.

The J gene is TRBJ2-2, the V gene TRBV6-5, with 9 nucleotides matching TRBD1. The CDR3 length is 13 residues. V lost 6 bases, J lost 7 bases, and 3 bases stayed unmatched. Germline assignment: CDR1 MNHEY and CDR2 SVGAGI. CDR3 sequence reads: CASRQGANGELFF. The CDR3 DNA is TGTGCCAGCAGACAGGGGGCAAACGGGGAGCTGTTTTTT.

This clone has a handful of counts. The CDR3 is CASSLMEGLRAFF. The CDR3 bases are TGTGCCAGCAGTTTAATGGAGGGGCTGAGAGCTTTCTTT. This rearrangement joins TRBV12-3 or TRBV12-4 to TRBJ1-1; a possible D gene is TRBD1 (5 bases). The CDR3 is made up of 13 amino acids. With 2 bases removed from V and 10 bases from J, the gap between germline ends came to 14 bases.

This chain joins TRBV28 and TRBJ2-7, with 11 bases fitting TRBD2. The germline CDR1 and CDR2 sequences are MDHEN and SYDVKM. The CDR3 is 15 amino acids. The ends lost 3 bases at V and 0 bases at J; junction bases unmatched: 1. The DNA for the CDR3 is TGTGCCAGCAGTTTTGGACTAGCGGGCTCCTACGAGCAGTACTTC. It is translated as CASSFGLAGSYEQYF.

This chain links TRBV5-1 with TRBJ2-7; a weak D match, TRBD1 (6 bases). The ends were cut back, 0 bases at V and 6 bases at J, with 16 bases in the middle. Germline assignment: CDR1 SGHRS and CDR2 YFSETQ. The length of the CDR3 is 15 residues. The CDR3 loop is CASSLVLGRGGEQYF. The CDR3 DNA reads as TGCGCCAGCAGCTTGGTTCTTGGCAGGGGCGGCGAGCAGTACTTC.

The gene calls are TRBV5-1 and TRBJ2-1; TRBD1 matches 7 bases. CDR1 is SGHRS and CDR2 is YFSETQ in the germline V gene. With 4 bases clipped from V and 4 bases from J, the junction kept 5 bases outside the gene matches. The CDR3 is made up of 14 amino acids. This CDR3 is CASSPGTAYNEQFF. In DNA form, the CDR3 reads TGCGCCAGCAGCCCCGGGACAGCTTACAATGAGCAGTTCTTC.

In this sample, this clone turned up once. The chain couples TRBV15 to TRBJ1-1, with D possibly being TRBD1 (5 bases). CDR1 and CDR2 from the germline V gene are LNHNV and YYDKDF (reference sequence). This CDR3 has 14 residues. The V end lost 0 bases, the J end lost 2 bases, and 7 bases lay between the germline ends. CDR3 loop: CATSRETGNTEAFF. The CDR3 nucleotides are TGTGCCACCAGCAGAGAAACAGGTAACACTGAAGCTTTCTTT.

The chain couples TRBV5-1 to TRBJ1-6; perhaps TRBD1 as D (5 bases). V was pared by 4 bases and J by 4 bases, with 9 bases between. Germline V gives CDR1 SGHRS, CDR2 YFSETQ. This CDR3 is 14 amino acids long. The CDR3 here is CASSAQGYNSPLHF. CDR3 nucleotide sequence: TGCGCCAGCAGCGCCCAGGGTTATAATTCACCCCTCCACTTT. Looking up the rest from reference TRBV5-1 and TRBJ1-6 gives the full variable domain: KAGVTQTPRYLIKTRGQQVTLSCSPISGHRSVSWYQQTPGQGLQFLFEYFSETQRNKGNFPGRFSGRQFSNSRSEMNVSTLELGDSALYLCASSAQGYNSPLHFGNGTRLTVT.

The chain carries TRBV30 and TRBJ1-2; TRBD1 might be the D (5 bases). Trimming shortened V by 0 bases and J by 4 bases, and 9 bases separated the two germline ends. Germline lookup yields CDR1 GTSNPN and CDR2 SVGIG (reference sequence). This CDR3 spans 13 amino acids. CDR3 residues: CAWSVKGVYGYTF. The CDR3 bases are TGTGCCTGGAGTGTAAAAGGGGTCTATGGCTACACCTTC.

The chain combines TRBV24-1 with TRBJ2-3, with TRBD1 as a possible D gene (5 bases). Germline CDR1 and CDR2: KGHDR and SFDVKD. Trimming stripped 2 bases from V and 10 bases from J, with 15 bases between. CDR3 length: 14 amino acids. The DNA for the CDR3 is TGTGCCACCAGTGATTCCTTGGGGCCGGTTGCGCAGTATTTT. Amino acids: CATSDSLGPVAQYF.

CDR3: CASSNHDRPQPQHF. The CDR3 DNA reads as TGTGCCAGCAGCAATCATGACAGGCCTCAGCCCCAGCATTTT. The V and J genes are TRBV3-1 (or the pseudogene TRBV3-2) and TRBJ1-5; D is possibly TRBD1 (6 bases). The CDR3 runs to 14 residues. With 5 bases removed from V and 6 bases from J, the gap between germline ends came to 14 bases. Germline loops: CDR1 LGHDT, CDR2 YNNKEL (reference sequence).

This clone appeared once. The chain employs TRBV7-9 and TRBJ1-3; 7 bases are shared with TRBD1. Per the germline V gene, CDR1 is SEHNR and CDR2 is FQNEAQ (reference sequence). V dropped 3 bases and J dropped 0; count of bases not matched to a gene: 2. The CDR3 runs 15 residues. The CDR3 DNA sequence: TGTGCCAGCAGCTTCCGACAGGGCTCTGGAAACACCATATATTTT. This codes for CASSFRQGSGNTIYF.

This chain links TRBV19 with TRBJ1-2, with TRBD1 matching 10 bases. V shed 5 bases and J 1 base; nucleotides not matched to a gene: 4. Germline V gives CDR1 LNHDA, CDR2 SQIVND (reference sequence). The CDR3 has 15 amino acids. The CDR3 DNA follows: TGTGCCAGTAGTCTCCGGGACAGGGGTAACTATGGCTACACCTTC. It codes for CASSLRDRGNYGYTF.

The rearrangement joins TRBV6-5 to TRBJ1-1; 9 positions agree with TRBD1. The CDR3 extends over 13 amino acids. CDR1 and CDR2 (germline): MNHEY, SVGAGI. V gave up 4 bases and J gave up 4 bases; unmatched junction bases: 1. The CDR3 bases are TGTGCCAGCAGTTCGACAGGGGGCACTGAAGCTTTCTTT. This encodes CASSSTGGTEAFF.